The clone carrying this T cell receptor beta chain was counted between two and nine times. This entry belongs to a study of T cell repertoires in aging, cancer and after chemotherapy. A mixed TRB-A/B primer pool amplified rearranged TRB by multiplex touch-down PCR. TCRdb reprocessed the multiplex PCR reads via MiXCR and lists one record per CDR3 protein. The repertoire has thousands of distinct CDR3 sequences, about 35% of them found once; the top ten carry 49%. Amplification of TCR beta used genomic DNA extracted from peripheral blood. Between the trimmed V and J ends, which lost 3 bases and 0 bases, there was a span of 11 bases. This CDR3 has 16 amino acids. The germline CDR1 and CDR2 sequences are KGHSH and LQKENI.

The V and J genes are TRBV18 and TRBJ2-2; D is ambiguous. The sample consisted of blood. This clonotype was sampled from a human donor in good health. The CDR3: CASSPLSRTNTGELFF. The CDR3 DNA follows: TGTGCCAGCTCACCGCTGAGCAGGACGAACACCGGGGAGCTGTTTTTT.